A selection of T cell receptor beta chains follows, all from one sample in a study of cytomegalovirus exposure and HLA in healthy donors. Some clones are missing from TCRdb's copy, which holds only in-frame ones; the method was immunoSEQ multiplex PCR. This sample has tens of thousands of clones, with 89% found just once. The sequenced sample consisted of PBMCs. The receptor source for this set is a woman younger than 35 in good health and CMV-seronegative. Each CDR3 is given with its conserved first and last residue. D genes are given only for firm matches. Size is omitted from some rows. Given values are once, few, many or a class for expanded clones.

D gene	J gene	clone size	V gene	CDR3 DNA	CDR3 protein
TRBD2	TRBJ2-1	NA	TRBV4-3	TGCGCCAGCAGCCAAGATTTGGGACTAGCGGGTTCAGAGCAGTTCTTC	CASSQDLGLAGSEQFF
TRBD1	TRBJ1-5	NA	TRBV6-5	TGTGCCAGCAGTTACCGATCCGGGACAGGAAATCAGCCCCAGCATTTT	CASSYRSGTGNQPQHF
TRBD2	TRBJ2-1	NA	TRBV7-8	TGTGCCAGCAGCGTTTCTAGCGGGATGGATGAGCAGTTCTTC	CASSVSSGMDEQFF
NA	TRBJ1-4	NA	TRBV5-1	TGCGCCAGCAGCTTGGCCGGCCGGAGCAATAATGAAAAACTGTTTTTT	CASSLAGRSNNEKLFF
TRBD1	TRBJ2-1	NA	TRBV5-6	TGTGCCAGCAGCTTCGGGACAGGGGTAAATGAGCAGTTCTTC	CASSFGTGVNEQFF
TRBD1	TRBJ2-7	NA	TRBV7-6	TGTGCCAGCAGCTGGGGACAGGGTAATGACGAGCAGTACTTC	CASSWGQGNDEQYF
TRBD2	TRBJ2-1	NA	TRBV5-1	TGCGCCAGCAGCTTAGCTAGCGGGAATTTCGTTCAGTTCTTC	CASSLASGNFVQFF
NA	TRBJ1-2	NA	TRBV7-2	TGTGCCAGCAGCTTAATCAGGGTGCCAGGGGATGGCTACACCTTC	CASSLIRVPGDGYTF
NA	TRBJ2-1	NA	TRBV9	TGTGCCAGCAGCGTAGCTGAGGCTAGCAGGAATGAGCAGTTCTTC	CASSVAEASRNEQFF
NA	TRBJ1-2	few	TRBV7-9	TGTGCCAGCAGCTTAAGGGAGGCGTATGGCTACACCTTC	CASSLREAYGYTF
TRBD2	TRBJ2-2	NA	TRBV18	TGTGCCAGCTCACCAAGACTAGCGGGAGGGCCCACCGGGGAGCTGTTTTTT	CASSPRLAGGPTGELFF
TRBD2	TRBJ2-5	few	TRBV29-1	TGCAGCGCAGGACTAGCGGGAGAATCCCAAGAGACCCAGTACTTC	CSAGLAGESQETQYF
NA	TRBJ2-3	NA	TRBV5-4	TGTGCCAGCAGCTCTATCACAGATACGCAGTATTTT	CASSSITDTQYF
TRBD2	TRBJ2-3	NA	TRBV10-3	TGTGCCATCAGTGCCCGGACTAGCGGGGGCACAGATACGCAGTATTTT	CAISARTSGGTDTQYF
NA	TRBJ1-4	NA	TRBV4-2	TGTGCCAGCAGCCAAGAATCGGGGAAGGGTGAAAAACTGTTTTTT	CASSQESGKGEKLFF
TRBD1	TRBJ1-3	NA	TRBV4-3	TGCGCCAGCAGCCAACTCGACAGGGCAGACACCATATATTTT	CASSQLDRADTIYF
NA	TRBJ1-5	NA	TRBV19	TGTGCCAGTAGTATAGTACAGGTGAGCAATCAGCCCCAGCATTTT	CASSIVQVSNQPQHF
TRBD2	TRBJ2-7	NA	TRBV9	TGTGCCAGCAGCGTAGCGGCTAGCGGGGGGGCCGGCGAGCAGTACTTC	CASSVAASGGAGEQYF
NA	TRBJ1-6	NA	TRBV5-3	TGTGCCAGAAGCTTGGAGGGACACCGCCGAGGGTATAATTCACCCCTCCACTTT	CARSLEGHRRGYNSPLHF
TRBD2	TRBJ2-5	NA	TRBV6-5	TGTGCCAGCAGTCCGCTAGCGGGGGAAGAGACCCAGTACTTC	CASSPLAGEETQYF
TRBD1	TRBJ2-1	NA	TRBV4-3	TGCGCCAGCAGCCTTGACAGGGGGTCCTACAATGAGCAGTTCTTC	CASSLDRGSYNEQFF
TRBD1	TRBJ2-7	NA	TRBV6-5	TGTGCCAGCAGCAGACAGGGTGGGAGCTACGAGCAGTACTTC	CASSRQGGSYEQYF
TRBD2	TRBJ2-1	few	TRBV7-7	TGTGCTAGCAGCATGACTAGCGGGGGGGCACATGAGCAGTTCTTC	CASSMTSGGAHEQFF
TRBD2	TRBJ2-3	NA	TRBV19	TGTGCCAGTAGTATACTGGGCGGGGGTGTAGATACGCAGTATTTT	CASSILGGGVDTQYF
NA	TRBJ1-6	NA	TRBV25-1	TGTGCCAGCAGGATTACAGGGTTGGGGAATTCACCCCTCCACTTT	CASRITGLGNSPLHF